The clone carrying this T cell receptor (beta chain) was recorded a few times. Its antigen is not identified. Trimming took 5 bases from V and 8 from J; bases not matched to a gene: 11. Germline V gives CDR1 MNHNY, CDR2 SVGAGI (reference sequence). The CDR3 totals 15 residues. This sample is part of a study of response to subunit inactivated influenza vaccine. Study observations and caveats: The authors suggested that few new T cells are recruited per seasonal influenza vaccination.

MiXCR was run by TCRdb on the RT-PCR reads, yielding one entry per CDR3 protein. The table lists hundreds of thousands of distinct CDR3 sequences, 12% of them singletons. The origin of this receptor is a man aged 45-65 years who received an inactivated influenza vaccine. The sequencing here drew on non-naive T cells sorted from PBMCs, taken 14 days before vaccination. The chain uses TRBV6-6 and TRBJ1-4; TRBD1 matches 7 bases. The DNA for the CDR3 is TGTGCCAGCAGTCGAACAGGGGACTTGGGGGAAAAACTGTTTTTT. Translating gives CASSRTGDLGEKLFF.